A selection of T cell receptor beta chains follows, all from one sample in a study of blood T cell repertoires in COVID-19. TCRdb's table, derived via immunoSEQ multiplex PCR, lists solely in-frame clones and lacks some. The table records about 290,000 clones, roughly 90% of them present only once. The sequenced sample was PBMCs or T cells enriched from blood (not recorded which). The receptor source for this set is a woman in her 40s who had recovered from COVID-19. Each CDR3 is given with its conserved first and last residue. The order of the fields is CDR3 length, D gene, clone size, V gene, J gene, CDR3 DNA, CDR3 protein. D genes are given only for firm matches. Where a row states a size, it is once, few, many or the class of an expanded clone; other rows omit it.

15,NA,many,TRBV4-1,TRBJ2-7,TGCGCCAGCAGCCAAGCACCGGGAATCACCTACGAGCAGTACTTC,CASSQAPGITYEQYF
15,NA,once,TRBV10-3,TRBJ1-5,TGTGCCATCAGGCCCGCGGGGCATAGCAATCAGCCCCAGCATTTT,CAIRPAGHSNQPQHF
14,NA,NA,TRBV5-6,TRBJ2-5,TGTGCCAGCAGTATTCTTGTGACTCAAGAGACCCAGTACTTC,CASSILVTQETQYF
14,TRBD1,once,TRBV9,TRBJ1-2,TGTGCCAGCAGCACCCGGACAGGGCAATATGGCTACACCTTC,CASSTRTGQYGYTF
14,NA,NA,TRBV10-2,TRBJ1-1,TGCGCCAGCAGTGGTTCAAGGGGGAGCGCTGAAGCTTTCTTT,CASSGSRGSAEAFF
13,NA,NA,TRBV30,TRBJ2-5,TGTGCCTGGAGTGGGTGGCTCTCGGAGACCCAGTACTTC,CAWSGWLSETQYF
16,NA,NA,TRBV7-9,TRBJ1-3,TGTGCCAGCAGCAATACGGCGGGGCTATGGGGAAACACCATATATTTT,CASSNTAGLWGNTIYF
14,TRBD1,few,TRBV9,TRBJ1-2,TGTGCCAGCAGCTACCCGGACAGGGGCCATGGCTACACCTTC,CASSYPDRGHGYTF
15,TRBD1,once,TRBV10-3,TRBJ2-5,TGTGCCATCAGTGAGGGACAGGGCCCAAGGGAGACCCAGTACTTC,CAISEGQGPRETQYF
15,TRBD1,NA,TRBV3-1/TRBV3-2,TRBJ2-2,TGTGCCAGCAGCCTCGGGACAGTCAACACCGGGGAGCTGTTTTTT,CASSLGTVNTGELFF
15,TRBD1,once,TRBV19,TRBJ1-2,TGTGCCAGTAGTATTAGGACAGGGACTAACTATGGCTACACCTTC,CASSIRTGTNYGYTF
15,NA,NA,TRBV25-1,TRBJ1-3,TGTGCCAGCAGCCCCCGGGGTACGCGGGGAAACACCATATATTTT,CASSPRGTRGNTIYF
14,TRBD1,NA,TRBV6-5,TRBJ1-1,TGTGCCAGCAGCCTCCGTCAGGGGGCTACCGAAGCTTTCTTT,CASSLRQGATEAFF
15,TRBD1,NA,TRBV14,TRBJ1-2,TGTGCCAGCAGCCTTTACAGGGGGGGAGTATCGGGCTACACCTTC,CASSLYRGGVSGYTF
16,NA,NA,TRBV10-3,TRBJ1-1,TGTGCCATCAAATCGGCAGGGGTCGATGGGTTGGCTGAAGCTTTCTTT,CAIKSAGVDGLAEAFF
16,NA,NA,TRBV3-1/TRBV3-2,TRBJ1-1,TGTGCCAGCAGCCAAGATCCTCATAGGGGAGGCACTGAAGCTTTCTTT,CASSQDPHRGGTEAFF
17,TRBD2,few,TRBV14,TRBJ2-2,TGTGCCAGCAGCCTATCATTAGCGGGACGATACACCGGGGAGCTGTTTTTT,CASSLSLAGRYTGELFF
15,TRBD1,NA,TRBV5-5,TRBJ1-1,TGTGCCAGCACCTTGACGACAGGGAGGAACACTGAAGCTTTCTTT,CASTLTTGRNTEAFF
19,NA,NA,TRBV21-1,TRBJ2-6,TGTGCCAGCAGCAAAGCCACCGACAGGGTTAGCTCTGGGGCCAACGTCCTGACTTTC,CASSKATDRVSSGANVLTF
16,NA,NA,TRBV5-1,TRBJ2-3,TGCGCCAGCAGCCAACTAAGCGGGCCTAACACAGATACGCAGTATTTT,CASSQLSGPNTDTQYF
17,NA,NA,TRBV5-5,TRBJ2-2,TGTGCCAGCAGCTTGGCAAGGATAGCCTCGGGCACCGGGGAGCTGTTTTTT,CASSLARIASGTGELFF
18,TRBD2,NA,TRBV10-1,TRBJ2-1,TGCGCCAGCATCCTCGGGACTAGCGGGGGGGGGTCCTACAATGAGCAGTTCTTC,CASILGTSGGGSYNEQFF
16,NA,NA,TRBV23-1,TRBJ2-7,TGCGCCAGCAGTCAGTCGAGCAGGGCCAGCTCCTACGAGCAGTACTTC,CASSQSSRASSYEQYF
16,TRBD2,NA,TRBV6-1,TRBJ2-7,TGTGCCAGCAGTGTACATAGCGGGGTAAACTCCTACGAGCAGTACTTC,CASSVHSGVNSYEQYF
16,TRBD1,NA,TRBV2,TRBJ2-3,TGTGCCAGCACCAACAGGGGACGGATGGACACAGATACGCAGTATTTT,CASTNRGRMDTDTQYF
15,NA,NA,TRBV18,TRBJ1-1,TGTGCCAGCTCACCGCGGACAGTGCAGAACACTGAAGCTTTCTTT,CASSPRTVQNTEAFF
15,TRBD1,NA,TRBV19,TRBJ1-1,TGTGCCAGTAGTATCTTACAGGGGCTGGGGACTGAAGCTTTCTTT,CASSILQGLGTEAFF
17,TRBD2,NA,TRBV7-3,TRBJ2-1,TGTGCCAGCAGCTTAAACTCGGGACTCGCGGGGGGGAATGAGCAGTTCTTC,CASSLNSGLAGGNEQFF
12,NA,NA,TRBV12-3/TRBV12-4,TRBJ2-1,TGTGCCAGCAGTAGGGGTCACAATGAGCAGTTCTTC,CASSRGHNEQFF
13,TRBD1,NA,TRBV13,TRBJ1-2,TGTGCCAGCAGGGACAGGAGGAACTATGGCTACACCTTC,CASRDRRNYGYTF
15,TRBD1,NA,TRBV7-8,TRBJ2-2,TGTGCCAGCAGCCGAGACAGGGTGGCCACCGGGGAGCTGTTTTTT,CASSRDRVATGELFF
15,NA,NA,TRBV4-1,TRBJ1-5,TGCGCCAGCAGATCACTTAAGGGGCGCAATCAGCCCCAGCATTTT,CASRSLKGRNQPQHF
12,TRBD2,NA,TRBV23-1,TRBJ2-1,TGCGCCAGCAGCCTCCCGGGGGGGGAGCAGTTCTTC,CASSLPGGEQFF
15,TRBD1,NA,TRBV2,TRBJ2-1,TGTGCCAGCAGTGAACAGGGGGCTTCCTACAATGAGCAGTTCTTC,CASSEQGASYNEQFF
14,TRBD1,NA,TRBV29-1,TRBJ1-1,TGCAGCGCACCTACAGGGGCCTCAAACACTGAAGCTTTCTTT,CSAPTGASNTEAFF
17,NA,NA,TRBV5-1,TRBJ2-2,TGCGCCAGCAGCTCTTGGGAGACTTTTGAGTATACCGGGGAGCTGTTTTTT,CASSSWETFEYTGELFF
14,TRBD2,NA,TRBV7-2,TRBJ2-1,TGTGCCAGCGGAACTAGCGGGAGTTACAATGAGCAGTTCTTC,CASGTSGSYNEQFF